The 2 T cell receptor beta chains in this list originate from one sample, sequenced in a study of cytomegalovirus exposure and HLA in healthy donors. PCR involved 60 Vbeta and 13 Jbeta primers. Profiled with immunoSEQ multiplex PCR; TCRdb holds only in-frame clones, not every one. The data contain some 150,000 clones, around 80% of them singletons. The sample comprised PBMCs. These receptors were taken from a young man in good health and CMV-seropositive.

This clone was recorded only once. This rearrangement joins TRBV5-6 to TRBJ2-7; TRBD2 agrees at 8 bases. This CDR3 comprises 14 residues. V was pared by 0 bases and J by 4 bases, with 3 bases of the junction left unmatched. Germline V gene lookup returns CDR1 SGHDT and CDR2 YYEEEE. The CDR3 spells CASSLGGRSYEQYF. In DNA, the CDR3 is TGTGCCAGCAGCTTGGGCGGGAGGTCTTACGAGCAGTACTTC.

V is TRBV7-9 and J is TRBJ2-3, with a weak D call TRBD1 (6 bases). The germline CDR1 and CDR2 sequences are SEHNR and FQNEAQ (reference sequence). The CDR3 loop spans 16 amino acids. The ends were cut back, 2 bases at V and 0 bases at J, with 12 bases in the middle. CDR3 in amino acids: CASSLRNRASTDTQYF. Written as DNA, the CDR3 is TGTGCCAGCAGCTTAAGGAACAGGGCAAGCACAGATACGCAGTATTTT.